This TCR beta chain is drawn from a study of T-cell memory formation after mild COVID-19. With 0 bases clipped from V and 5 bases from J, the junction kept 9 bases outside the gene matches. The CDR3 contains 18 residues. Germline lookup yields CDR1 MNHEY and CDR2 SMNVEV (reference sequence). There are a few counts of this clonotype. TCRdb called the 5' RACE reads again in MiXCR, with one record for every CDR3 protein. The repertoire holds 530,000 or so distinct CDR3 sequences, with roughly 17% as singletons. The TCR was taken from an adult woman who had mild COVID-19 (a few samples of this study predate the infection). Cell type and time point are not known. Sequenced: PBMCs or a T cell subset sorted from them (not recorded which). The genes are TRBV27 and TRBJ2-2, with 10 bases identical to TRBD2. The CDR3 here is CASSLSIKREGRTGELFF. The CDR3, as DNA: TGTGCCAGCAGTTTATCGATAAAGCGGGAGGGTAGAACCGGGGAGCTGTTTTTT.